This TCR beta chain was identified in a study of vaccination effects on CD4 cells after COVID-19. Study-level points and caveats: Cross-reaction with common cold coronaviruses was seen in only 1 of 255 vaccine-induced clones from healthy vaccinees. Sampling in the study covered few convalescent patients and included no early post-infection timepoints.

With regard to this clone: The target antigen is unknown.

Trimming cost V 1 base and J 4 bases, with 16 bases left between them. Germline values: CDR1 SEHNR, CDR2 FQNEAQ (reference sequence). The CDR3 is 16 residues long. The method was immunoSEQ multiplex PCR; TCRdb's version includes in-frame clones alone and lacks a portion of them. The sample lists 25,000 or so clones, approximately 71% occurring once. Before sequencing, viral peptide pools were used by the ViraFEST assay to expand antigen-specific CD4+ T cells. The culture ran for approximately 10 days before CD4+ T cells were isolated. Previously uninfected by SARS-CoV-2, the vaccine recipients also showed negative nucleocapsid antibodies. PBMC cultures contained 1.8 million or so cells per well, 9.5 to 10 IU/ml IL-2 and roughly 10 ug/ml peptides. Half-medium replacement with IL-2 medium occurred on days 3 and 7.

Specimen: CD4+ T cells from PBMCs cultured with HCoV-OC43 spike peptides, collected before COVID-19 vaccination. Subset meaning: HCoV-OC43 spike overlapping peptide pool stimulation. This receptor was obtained from a human donor who received a COVID-19 vaccine. The chain employs TRBV7-9 and TRBJ1-1; D might be TRBD1 (5 bases). The CDR3 reads CASSLVGGGRRTEAFF. The CDR3 nucleotides read TGTGCCAGCAGCTTAGTGGGGGGGGGAAGGCGCACTGAAGCTTTCTTT.